This T cell receptor (beta chain) was found in a study of CD8+ T cells in alopecia areata. Study findings and constraints: Mouse data revealed clearer TCR sharing than patient data did, a gap possibly tied to HLA.

Following RNA extraction, reverse transcription yielded cDNA that acted as the sequencing template. TCRdb's table, derived via immunoSEQ multiplex PCR, lists solely in-frame clones and lacks some. The sample has roughly 150,000 clones, more than 55% seen once. A note on this clone: Its antigen is unknown.

The TCR originated in a human donor in good health. The sequencing sample was made of CD8+ T cells sorted from blood.

CDR3 DNA: TGTGCCAGCACCATATCGACAGGGGGTGGCTACACCTTC. Encoded protein: CASTISTGGGYTF. V is TRBV25-1 and J is TRBJ1-2; 9 nucleotides line up with TRBD1. V lost 7 bases, J lost 7 bases, and 7 bases stayed unmatched. This CDR3 is 13 amino acids long. Germline CDR1 MGHDK, CDR2 SYGVNS.